This paragraph covers one TCR beta chain sequence. Libraries were prepared by immunoSEQ multiplex PCR; TCRdb keeps only in-frame clonotypes and omits some of them. The sample shows about 110,000 clones, roughly 90% of them seen only once. The sample belongs to a study of control samples from healthy donors and cancer patients. The CDR3 is made up of 15 amino acids. V was pared by 4 bases and J by 7 bases, with 14 bases between. Germline V gives CDR1 SEHNR, CDR2 FQNEAQ (reference sequence). This sequence was found in a woman aged 60-75 years with lung cancer. Sequenced input: PBMCs. V gene TRBV7-9 combines with J gene TRBJ1-6, with TRBD1 as a possible D gene (5 bases). CDR3 sequence reads: CASSSGTRTNSPLHF. CDR3 nucleotide sequence: TGTGCCAGCAGCTCGGGGACGCGAACGAATTCACCCCTCCACTTT.